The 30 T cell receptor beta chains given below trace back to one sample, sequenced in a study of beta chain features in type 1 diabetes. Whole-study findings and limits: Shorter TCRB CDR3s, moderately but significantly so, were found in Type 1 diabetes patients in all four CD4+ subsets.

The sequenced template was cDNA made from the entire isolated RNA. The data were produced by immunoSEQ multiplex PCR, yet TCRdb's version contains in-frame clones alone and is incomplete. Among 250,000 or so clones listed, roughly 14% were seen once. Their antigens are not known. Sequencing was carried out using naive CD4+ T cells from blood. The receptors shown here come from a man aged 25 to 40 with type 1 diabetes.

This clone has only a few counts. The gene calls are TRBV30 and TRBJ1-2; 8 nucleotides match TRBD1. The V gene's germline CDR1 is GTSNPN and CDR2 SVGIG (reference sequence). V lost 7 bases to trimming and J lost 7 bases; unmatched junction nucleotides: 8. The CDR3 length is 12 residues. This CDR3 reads CASSTGAFGYTF. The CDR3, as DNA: TGTGCCTCCTCGACAGGGGCCTTTGGCTACACCTTC.

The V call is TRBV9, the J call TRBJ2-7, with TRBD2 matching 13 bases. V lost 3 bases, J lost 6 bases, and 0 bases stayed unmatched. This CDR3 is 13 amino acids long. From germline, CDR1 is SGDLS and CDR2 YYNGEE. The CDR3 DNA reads TGTGCCAGCAGCGGGACTAGCGGGGGCGAGCAGTACTTC. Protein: CASSGTSGGEQYF.

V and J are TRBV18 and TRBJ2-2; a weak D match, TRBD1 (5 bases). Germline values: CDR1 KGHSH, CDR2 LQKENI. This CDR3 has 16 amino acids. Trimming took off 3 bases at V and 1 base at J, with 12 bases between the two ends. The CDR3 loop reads CASSPSNRLNTGELFF. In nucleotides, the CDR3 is TGTGCCAGCTCACCCTCTAACAGGCTGAACACCGGGGAGCTGTTTTTT.

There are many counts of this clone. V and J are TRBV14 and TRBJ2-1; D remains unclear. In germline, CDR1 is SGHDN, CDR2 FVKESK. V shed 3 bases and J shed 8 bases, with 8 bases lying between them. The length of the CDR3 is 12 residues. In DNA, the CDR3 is TGTGCCAGCAGCCAGGCGCGGTATGAGCAGTTCTTC. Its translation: CASSQARYEQFF.

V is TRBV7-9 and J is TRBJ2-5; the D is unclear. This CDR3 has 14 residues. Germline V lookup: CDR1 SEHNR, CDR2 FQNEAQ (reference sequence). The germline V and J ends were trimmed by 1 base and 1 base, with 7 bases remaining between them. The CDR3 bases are TGTGCCAGCAGCTTAGTCTCCAGCCAAGAGACCCAGTACTTC. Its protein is CASSLVSSQETQYF. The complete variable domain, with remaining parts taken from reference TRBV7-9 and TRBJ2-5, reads DTGVSQNPRHKITKRGQNVTFRCDPISEHNRLYWYRQTLGQGPEFLTYFQNEAQLEKSRLLSDRFSAERPKGSFSTLEIQRTEQGDSAMYLCASSLVSSQETQYFGPGTRLLVL.

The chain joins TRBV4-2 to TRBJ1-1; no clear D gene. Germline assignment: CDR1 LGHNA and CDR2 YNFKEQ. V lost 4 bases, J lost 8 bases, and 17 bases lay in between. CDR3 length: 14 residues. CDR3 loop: CASSPLGGRPEAFF. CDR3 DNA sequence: TGTGCCAGCAGCCCTCTCGGTGGCAGGCCCGAAGCTTTCTTT.

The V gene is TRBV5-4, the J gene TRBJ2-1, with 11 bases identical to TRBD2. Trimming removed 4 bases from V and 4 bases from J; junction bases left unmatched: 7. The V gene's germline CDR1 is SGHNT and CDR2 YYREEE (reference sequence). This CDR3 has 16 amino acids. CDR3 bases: TGTGCCAGCAGCCCAGGGCCTAGCGGGGGGTACAATGAGCAGTTCTTC. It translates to CASSPGPSGGYNEQFF. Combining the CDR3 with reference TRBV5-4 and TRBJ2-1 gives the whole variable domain ETGVTQSPTHLIKTRGQQVTLRCSSQSGHNTVSWYQQALGQGPQFIFQYYREEENGRGNFPPRFSGLQFPNYSSELNVNALELDDSALYLCASSPGPSGGYNEQFFGPGTRLTVL.

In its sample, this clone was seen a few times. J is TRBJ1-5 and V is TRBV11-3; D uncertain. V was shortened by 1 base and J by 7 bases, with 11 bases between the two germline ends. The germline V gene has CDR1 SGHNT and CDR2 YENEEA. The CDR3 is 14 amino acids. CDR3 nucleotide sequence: TGTGCCAGCAGCTTAGGTTGGCTGGGCCAGCCCCAGCATTTT. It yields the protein CASSLGWLGQPQHF. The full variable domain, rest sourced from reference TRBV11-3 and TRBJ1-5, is EAGVVQSPRYKIIEKKQPVAFWCNPISGHNTLYWYLQNLGQGPELLIRYENEEAVDDSQLPKDRFSAERLKGVDSTLKIQPAELGDSAVYLCASSLGWLGQPQHFGDGTRLSIL.

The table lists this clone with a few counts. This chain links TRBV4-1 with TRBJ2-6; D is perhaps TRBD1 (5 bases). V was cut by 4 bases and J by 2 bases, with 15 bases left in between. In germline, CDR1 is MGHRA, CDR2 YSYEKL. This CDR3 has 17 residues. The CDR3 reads CASSPLGVRPGANVLTF. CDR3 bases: TGCGCCAGCAGCCCTTTAGGGGTGCGACCTGGGGCCAACGTCCTGACTTTC.

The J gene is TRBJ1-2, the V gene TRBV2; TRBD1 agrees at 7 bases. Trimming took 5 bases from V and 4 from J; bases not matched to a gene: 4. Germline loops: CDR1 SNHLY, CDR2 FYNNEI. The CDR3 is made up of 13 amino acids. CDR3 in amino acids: CASSPDRIYGYTF. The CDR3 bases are TGTGCCAGCAGTCCGGACAGGATCTATGGCTACACCTTC. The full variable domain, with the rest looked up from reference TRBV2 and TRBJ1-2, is EPEVTQTPSHQVTQMGQEVILRCVPISNHLYFYWYRQILGQKVEFLVSFYNNEISEKSEIFDDQFSVERPDGSNFTLKIRSTKLEDSAMYFCASSPDRIYGYTFGSGTRLTVV.

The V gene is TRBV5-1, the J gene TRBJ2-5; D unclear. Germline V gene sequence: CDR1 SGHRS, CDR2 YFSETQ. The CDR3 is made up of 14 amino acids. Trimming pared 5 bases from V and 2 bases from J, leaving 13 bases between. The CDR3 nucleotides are TGCGCCAGCAGAACAGTCGTTGGGCAAGAGACCCAGTACTTC. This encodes CASRTVVGQETQYF.

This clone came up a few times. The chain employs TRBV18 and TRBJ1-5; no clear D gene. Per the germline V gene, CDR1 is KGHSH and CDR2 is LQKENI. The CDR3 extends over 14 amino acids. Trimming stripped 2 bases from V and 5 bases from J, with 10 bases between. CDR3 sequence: CASSPAYGDQPQHF. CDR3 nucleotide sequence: TGTGCCAGCTCACCAGCCTACGGGGATCAGCCCCAGCATTTT.

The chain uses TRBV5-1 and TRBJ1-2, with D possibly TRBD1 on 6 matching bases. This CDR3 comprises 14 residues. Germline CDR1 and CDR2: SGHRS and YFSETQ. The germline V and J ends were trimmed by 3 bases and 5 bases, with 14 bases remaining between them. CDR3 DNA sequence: TGCGCCAGCAGCTCCAGGGGCGTCGGATATGGCTACACCTTC. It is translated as CASSSRGVGYGYTF. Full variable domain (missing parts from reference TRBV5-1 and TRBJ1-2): KAGVTQTPRYLIKTRGQQVTLSCSPISGHRSVSWYQQTPGQGLQFLFEYFSETQRNKGNFPGRFSGRQFSNSRSEMNVSTLELGDSALYLCASSSRGVGYGYTFGSGTRLTVV.

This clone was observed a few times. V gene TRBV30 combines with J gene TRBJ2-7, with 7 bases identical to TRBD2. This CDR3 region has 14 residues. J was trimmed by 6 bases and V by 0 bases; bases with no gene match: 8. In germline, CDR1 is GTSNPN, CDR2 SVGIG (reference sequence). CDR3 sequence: CAWSVRRAGVEQYF. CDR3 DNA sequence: TGTGCCTGGAGTGTACGCAGGGCGGGAGTCGAGCAGTACTTC.

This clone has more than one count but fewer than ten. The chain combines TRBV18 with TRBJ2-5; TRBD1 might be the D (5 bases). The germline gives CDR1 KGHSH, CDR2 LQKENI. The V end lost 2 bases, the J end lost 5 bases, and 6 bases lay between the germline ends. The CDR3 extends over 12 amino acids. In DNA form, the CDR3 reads TGTGCCAGCTCACCAGGGGCGGAGACCCAGTACTTC. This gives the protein CASSPGAETQYF.

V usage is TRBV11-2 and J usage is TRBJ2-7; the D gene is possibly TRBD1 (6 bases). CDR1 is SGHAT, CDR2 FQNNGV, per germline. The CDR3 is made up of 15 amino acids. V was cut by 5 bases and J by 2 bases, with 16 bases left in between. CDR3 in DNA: TGTGCCAGCAGCCGTGCCACAGGGAGCACCTACGAGCAGTACTTC. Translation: CASSRATGSTYEQYF.

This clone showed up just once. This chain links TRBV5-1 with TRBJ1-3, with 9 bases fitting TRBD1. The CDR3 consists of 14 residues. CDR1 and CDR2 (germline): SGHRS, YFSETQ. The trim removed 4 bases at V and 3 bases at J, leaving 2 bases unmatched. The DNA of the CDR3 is TGCGCCAGCAGCCCGGGACAGGGTGGAAACACCATATATTTT. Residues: CASSPGQGGNTIYF.

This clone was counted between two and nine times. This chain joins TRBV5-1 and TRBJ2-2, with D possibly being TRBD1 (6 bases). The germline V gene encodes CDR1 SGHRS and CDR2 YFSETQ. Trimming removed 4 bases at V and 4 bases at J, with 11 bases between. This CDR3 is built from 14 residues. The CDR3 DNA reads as TGCGCCAGCAGCCTTTGGACAGCCACCGGGGAGCTGTTTTTT. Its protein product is CASSLWTATGELFF.

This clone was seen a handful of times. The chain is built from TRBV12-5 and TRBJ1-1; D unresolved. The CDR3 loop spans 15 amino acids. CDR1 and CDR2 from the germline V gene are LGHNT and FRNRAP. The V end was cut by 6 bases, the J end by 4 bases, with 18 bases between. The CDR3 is CASGLPRVGSTEAFF. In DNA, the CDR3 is TGTGCTAGTGGCTTGCCACGGGTAGGGAGCACTGAAGCTTTCTTT. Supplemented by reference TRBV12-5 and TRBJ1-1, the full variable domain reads DARVTQTPRHKVTEMGQEVTMRCQPILGHNTVFWYRQTMMQGLELLAYFRNRAPLDDSGMPKDRFSAEMPDATLATLKIQPSEPRDSAVYFCASGLPRVGSTEAFFGQGTRLTVV.

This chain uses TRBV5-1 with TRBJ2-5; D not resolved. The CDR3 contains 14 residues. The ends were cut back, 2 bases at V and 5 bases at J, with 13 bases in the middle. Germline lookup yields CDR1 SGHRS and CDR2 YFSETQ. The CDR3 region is CASSLEEAVETQYF. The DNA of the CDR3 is TGCGCCAGCAGCTTAGAAGAGGCAGTGGAGACCCAGTACTTC.

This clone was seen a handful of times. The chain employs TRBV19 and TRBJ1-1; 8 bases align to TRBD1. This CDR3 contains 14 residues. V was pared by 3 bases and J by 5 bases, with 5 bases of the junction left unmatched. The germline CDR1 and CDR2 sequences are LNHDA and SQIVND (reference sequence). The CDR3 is CASSIGTGGTEAFF. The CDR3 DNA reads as TGTGCCAGTAGTATCGGTACAGGGGGAACTGAAGCTTTCTTT. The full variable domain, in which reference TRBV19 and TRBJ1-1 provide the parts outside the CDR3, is DGGITQSPKYLFRKEGQNVTLSCEQNLNHDAMYWYRQDPGQGLRLIYYSQIVNDFQKGDIAEGYSVSREKKESFPLTVTSAQKNPTAFYLCASSIGTGGTEAFFGQGTRLTVV.

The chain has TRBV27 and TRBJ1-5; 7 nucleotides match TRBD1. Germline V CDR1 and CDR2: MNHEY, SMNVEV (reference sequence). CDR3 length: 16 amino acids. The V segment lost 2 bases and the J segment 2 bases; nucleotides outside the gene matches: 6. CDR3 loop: CASSLSGTEGNQPQHF. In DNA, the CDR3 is TGTGCCAGCAGTTTAAGTGGGACAGAGGGCAATCAGCCCCAGCATTTT.

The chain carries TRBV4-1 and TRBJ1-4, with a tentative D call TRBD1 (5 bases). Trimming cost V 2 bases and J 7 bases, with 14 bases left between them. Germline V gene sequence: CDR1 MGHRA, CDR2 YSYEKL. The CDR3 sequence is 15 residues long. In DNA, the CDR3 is TGCGCCAGCAGCCAACCTACGGGGGTCGGTGAAAAACTGTTTTTT. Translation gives CASSQPTGVGEKLFF.

The CDR3 loop reads CASSAGETQYF. The CDR3 DNA reads as TGTGCCAGTAGTGCAGGAGAGACCCAGTACTTC. The chain employs TRBV19 and TRBJ2-5; no clear D. CDR1 is LNHDA and CDR2 is SQIVND in the germline V gene (reference sequence). V dropped 5 bases and J dropped 4 bases, with 5 bases sitting between them. CDR3 size: 11 residues.

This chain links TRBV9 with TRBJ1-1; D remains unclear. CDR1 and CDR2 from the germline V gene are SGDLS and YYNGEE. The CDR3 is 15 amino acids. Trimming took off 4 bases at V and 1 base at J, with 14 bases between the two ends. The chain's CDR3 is CASSTDGQANTEAFF. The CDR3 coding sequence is TGTGCCAGCAGCACGGATGGGCAGGCGAACACTGAAGCTTTCTTT.

The CDR3 protein is CASSLDLSGANVLTF. The DNA for the CDR3 is TGTGCCAGCAGCTTAGACCTCTCTGGGGCCAACGTCCTGACTTTC. The V gene is TRBV11-2, the J gene TRBJ2-6; D uncertain. With 0 bases removed from V and 0 bases from J, the gap between germline ends came to 3 bases. CDR1 SGHAT and CDR2 FQNNGV come from the germline V gene. This CDR3 contains 15 residues. The variable domain in full, with the rest retrieved from reference TRBV11-2 and TRBJ2-6, is EAGVAQSPRYKIIEKRQSVAFWCNPISGHATLYWYQQILGQGPKLLIQFQNNGVVDDSQLPKDRFSAERLKGVDSTLKIQPAKLEDSAVYLCASSLDLSGANVLTFGAGSRLTVL.

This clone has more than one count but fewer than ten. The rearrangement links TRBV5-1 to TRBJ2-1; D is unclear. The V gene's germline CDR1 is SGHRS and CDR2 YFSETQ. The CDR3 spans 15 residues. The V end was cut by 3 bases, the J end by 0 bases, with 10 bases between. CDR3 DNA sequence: TGCGCCAGCAGCTCCCCAGGCAGCTCCTACAATGAGCAGTTCTTC. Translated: CASSSPGSSYNEQFF. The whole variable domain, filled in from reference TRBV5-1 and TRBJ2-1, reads KAGVTQTPRYLIKTRGQQVTLSCSPISGHRSVSWYQQTPGQGLQFLFEYFSETQRNKGNFPGRFSGRQFSNSRSEMNVSTLELGDSALYLCASSSPGSSYNEQFFGPGTRLTVL.

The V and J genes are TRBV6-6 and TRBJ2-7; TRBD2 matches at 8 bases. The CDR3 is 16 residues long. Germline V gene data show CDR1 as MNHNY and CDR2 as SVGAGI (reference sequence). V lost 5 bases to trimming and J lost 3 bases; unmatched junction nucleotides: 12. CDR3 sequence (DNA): TGTGCCAGCAGTCAACACAGAAGCGGGAGTCGCTACGAGCAGTACTTC. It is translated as CASSQHRSGSRYEQYF.

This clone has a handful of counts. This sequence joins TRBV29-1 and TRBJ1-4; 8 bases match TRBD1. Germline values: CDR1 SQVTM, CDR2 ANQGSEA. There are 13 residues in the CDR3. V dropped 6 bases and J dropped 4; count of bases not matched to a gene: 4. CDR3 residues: CSVQGAFNEKLFF. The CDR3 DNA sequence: TGCAGCGTCCAGGGGGCTTTTAATGAAAAACTGTTTTTT.

The CDR3 DNA reads TGCGCCAGCGAGCGGGGGGACGACAAAAACATTCAGTACTTC. Residues: CASERGDDKNIQYF. V gene TRBV5-1 combines with J gene TRBJ2-4; 9 bases are a match to TRBD2. This CDR3 is built from 14 residues. Germline loops: CDR1 SGHRS, CDR2 YFSETQ. With V trimmed by 7 bases and J by 3 bases, 5 bases remained unmatched.